The clone carrying this TCR beta chain was seen a few times. Its antigen is not identified. These data come from a study of T cell repertoires in cytomegalovirus infection. Study summary: Recently described HLA-C-restricted plus well-studied HLA-B-restricted CMV epitopes were used.

In TCRdb, the reads were re-called with MiXCR into one record per CDR3 protein. The profile covers about 700,000 distinct CDR3 sequences, with around a third appearing a single time and around a sixth taken by the ten largest. Germline loops: CDR1 SGHTA, CDR2 FQGNSA. Trimming pared 1 base from V and 7 bases from J, leaving 8 bases between. The CDR3 has 13 amino acids. This TCR was recovered from a human donor in good health (CMV status not recorded). Some clones in this sample may be carry-over from other donors' samples. This chain uses TRBV7-2 with TRBJ2-1; possible D gene TRBD2, 5 bases. Source: cultured PBMCs, taken from culture after CMV antigen stimulation. DNA for the CDR3: TGTGCCAGCAGCTTAGTAGCGTGGAATGAGCAGTTCTTC. Its translation: CASSLVAWNEQFF.